The clone carrying this T cell receptor beta chain was detected a few times. The source of the sample is a study of T cells in Graves' hyperthyroidism and ophthalmopathy. The CDR3 is 15 amino acids. Germline V gene data show CDR1 as KGHSH and CDR2 as LQKENI. V gave up 2 bases and J gave up 0 bases; unmatched junction bases: 1. From RNA transcripts, TCR beta CDR3 regions were amplified. With the HTBI primer set, the TCR CDR3 went through a first round of RT-PCR. From the multiplex PCR reads, TCRdb called clonotypes with MiXCR, one entry per CDR3 protein. The table lists some 490,000 distinct CDR3 sequences, roughly 22% of them singletons.

The chain combines TRBV18 with TRBJ2-7, with TRBD2 matching over 10 bases. The specimen was blood. The TCR sequence derives from a woman in her seventies with Graves' ophthalmopathy. The CDR3: CASSPASGSSYEQYF. The CDR3 nucleotides read TGTGCCAGCTCACCAGCTAGCGGGAGCTCCTACGAGCAGTACTTC.